One and the same sample provided the 5 T cell receptor beta chains below, sequenced in a study of cytomegalovirus exposure and HLA in healthy donors. The PCR contained 60 Vbeta and 13 Jbeta primers. Clones were sequenced by immunoSEQ multiplex PCR, and TCRdb holds only the in-frame ones, with some missing. Among fewer than 110,000 clones, less than 80% were seen once, and the ten largest hold around 4.1%. Sequenced: PBMCs. These receptors were obtained from a man aged 40-50 years in good health and CMV-seronegative.

V and J are TRBV7-8 and TRBJ2-6; D is unresolved. Trimming removed 3 bases from V and 3 bases from J, with 3 bases in between. CDR3 length: 13 amino acids. Per germline, CDR1 SGHVS and CDR2 FQNEAQ. CDR3 DNA sequence: TGTGCCAGCAGCTTTCTTGGGGCCAACGTCCTGACTTTC. The encoded protein is CASSFLGANVLTF.

A note on this clone: A junction boundary mismatches the germline segment, possibly from a read error. V is TRBV7-9 and J is TRBJ1-2; the D gene is possibly TRBD1 (5 bases). Germline V gives CDR1 SEHNR, CDR2 FQNEAQ (reference sequence). The CDR3 runs to 14 residues. The CDR3 DNA sequence: TGTTCCAGCAGCTTACGGGGGACCAACTATGGCTACACCTTC. Protein sequence: CSSSLRGTNYGYTF.

J is TRBJ1-1 and V is TRBV28; 7 positions match TRBD1. This CDR3 has 12 residues. The junction had 8 bases not matched to a gene; V was cut back by 5 bases and J by 11 bases. Germline V CDR1 and CDR2: MDHEN, SYDVKM. CDR3 coding DNA: TGTGCCAGCAGTCCGGACAGGAGGGTGGCTTTCTTT. This codes for CASSPDRRVAFF.

This CDR3 is CARRRGVGLHF. DNA of the CDR3: TGTGCCAGAAGGAGGGGAGTCGGCCTCCACTTT. V usage is TRBV2 and J usage is TRBJ1-6, with D possibly TRBD1 on 5 matching bases. Germline V gives CDR1 SNHLY, CDR2 FYNNEI. CDR3 length: 11 residues. Trimming left V 9 bases short and J 15 bases short, with 15 bases between.

The J gene is TRBJ1-4, the V gene TRBV10-3, with 8 nucleotides matching TRBD1. V gave up 6 bases and J gave up 5 bases; unmatched junction bases: 5. The germline CDR1 and CDR2 sequences are ENHRY and SYGVKD. The CDR3 sequence is 14 residues long. The CDR3 bases are TGTGCCATCAGCTCCGGGACAGGAAATGAAAAACTGTTTTTT. Protein sequence: CAISSGTGNEKLFF.